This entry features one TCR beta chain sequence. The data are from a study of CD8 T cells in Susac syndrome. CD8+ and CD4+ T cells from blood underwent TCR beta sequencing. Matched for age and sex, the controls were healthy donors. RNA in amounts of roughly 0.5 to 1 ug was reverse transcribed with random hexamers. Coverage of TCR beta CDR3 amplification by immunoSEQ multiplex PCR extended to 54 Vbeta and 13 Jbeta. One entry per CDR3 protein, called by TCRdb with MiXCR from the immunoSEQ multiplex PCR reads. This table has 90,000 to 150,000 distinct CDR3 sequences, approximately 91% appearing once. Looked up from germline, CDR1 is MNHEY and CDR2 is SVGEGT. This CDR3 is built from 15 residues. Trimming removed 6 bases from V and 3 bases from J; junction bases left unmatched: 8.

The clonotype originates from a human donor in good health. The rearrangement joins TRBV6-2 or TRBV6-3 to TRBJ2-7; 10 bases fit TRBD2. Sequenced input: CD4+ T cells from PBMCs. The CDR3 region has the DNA TGTGCCAGCAGGGGGTGGCTAGCGGGAGTCTACGAGCAGTACTTC. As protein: CASRGWLAGVYEQYF.